Many counts were recorded for the clone carrying this TCR beta chain. Its target is not known. Germline CDR1 LNHDA, CDR2 SQIVND (reference sequence). This CDR3 contains 15 residues. The junction had 9 bases not matched to a gene; V was cut back by 8 bases and J by 3 bases. Time point given: pre-sensitization, week 0. The treatment here: therapeutic diphenylcyclopropenone sensitization with weekly scalp DPC. The study's library attached unique molecular identifiers to single cDNA molecules. Original processing methods: Per-sample TCR counts ranged from 23,224 to 690,600, median about 98,000. TCRdb re-called the RACE reads through MiXCR, storing one row per CDR3 protein. The V and J calls and clone size come from TCRdb's table, not from the authors' own analysis. The sample lists about 300,000 distinct CDR3 sequences; 5% to 6.5% were seen once. The data derive from a study of human T cells and chemical hapten exposure.

The study's findings and limits: All donors were alopecia patients, so their immunity may differ from that of healthy people.

The rearrangement joins TRBV19 to TRBJ1-5; 8 nucleotides match TRBD1. This sample comprised whole blood, obtained in connection with sensitization to the hapten diphenylcyclopropenone (DPC). The TCR originated in a woman aged 18-29 years with alopecia areata. Some clones in this sample may be carry-over from other donors' samples. The CDR3 nucleotides are TGTGCCAGTGGACAGGGACAGGCGATCAATCAGCCCCAGCATTTT. As protein: CASGQGQAINQPQHF.